This is a list of T cell receptor beta chains from one sample in a study of blood T cells in healthy people across ages. TCRdb analysed the 5' RACE reads with MiXCR anew, one entry per CDR3 protein. The sample records 800,000 to 1,300,000 distinct CDR3 sequences, around 27% being singletons. This sample was shared with a second study, whose subject was T cells of mothers and their children.

Sequenced sample: blood. All receptors come from a girl aged 2 to 9 in good health. CDR3s include the opening cysteine and the closing phenylalanine or tryptophan. D genes are given only for firm matches. Where a row states a size, it is once, few, many or the class of an expanded clone; other rows omit it.

clone size,J gene,V gene,D gene,CDR3 protein,CDR3 DNA
-,TRBJ2-4,TRBV5-6,TRBD1,CASSLKGAVQYF,TGTGCCAGCAGCTTGAAGGGGGCCGTTCAGTACTTC
-,TRBJ2-7,TRBV7-9,TRBD1,CASSPRTGQDPYEQYF,TGTGCCAGCAGCCCTAGGACGGGACAGGATCCCTACGAGCAGTACTTC
few,TRBJ2-1,TRBV3-1,-,CASSQVSAGPYNEQFF,TGTGCCAGCAGCCAGGTTAGTGCAGGCCCCTACAATGAGCAGTTCTTC
few,TRBJ1-1,TRBV29-1,-,CSVGPGANTEAFF,TGCAGCGTTGGACCAGGAGCCAACACTGAAGCTTTCTTT
few,TRBJ2-2,TRBV20-1,-,CSALTLNTGELFF,TGCAGTGCTTTGACCTTGAACACCGGGGAGCTGTTTTTT
-,TRBJ1-4,TRBV15,-,CATSRDLQEKLFF,TGTGCCACCAGCAGAGATCTTCAGGAGAAACTGTTTTTT
-,TRBJ2-5,TRBV20-1,-,CSARGVLAQYF,TGCAGTGCTAGAGGGGTGTTGGCCCAGTACTTC
-,TRBJ1-2,TRBV7-2,TRBD1,CASSLMGAGGTFQANYGYTF,TGTGCCAGCAGCTTAATGGGGGCAGGGGGCACATTCCAGGCAAACTATGGCTACACCTTC
-,TRBJ2-3,TRBV12-5,TRBD2,CAPTGLAGITSTDTQYF,TGTGCTCCCACGGGGCTAGCGGGAATTACTAGCACAGATACGCAGTATTTT
-,TRBJ2-1,TRBV20-1,-,CSARDRRDLEQFF,TGCAGTGCTAGAGATCGACGGGACCTAGAGCAGTTCTTC
-,TRBJ1-2,TRBV4-1,-,CASSQVPGDTYSYTF,TGCGCCAGCAGCCAAGTACCTGGGGACACTTATAGCTACACCTTC
-,TRBJ1-2,TRBV9,TRBD1,CASSGGQGEGYGYTF,TGTGCCAGCAGCGGGGGACAGGGAGAAGGCTATGGCTACACCTTC
few,TRBJ2-1,TRBV28,-,CASREGGVGNEQFF,TGTGCCAGCAGGGAGGGGGGAGTTGGGAATGAGCAGTTCTTC
-,TRBJ1-5,TRBV4-1,-,CASSLDRGGEPQHF,TGCGCCAGCAGCCTGGATAGAGGGGGAGAGCCCCAGCATTTT
-,TRBJ1-3,TRBV5-1,-,CASSLVGASSGNTIYF,TGCGCCAGCAGCTTGGTAGGCGCTAGCTCTGGAAACACCATATATTTT
-,TRBJ2-5,TRBV4-2,-,CASSQVLALETQYF,TGTGCCAGCAGCCAAGTTCTAGCCCTAGAGACCCAGTACTTC
few,TRBJ2-3,TRBV28,-,CASSPPPRAESTDTQYF,TGTGCCAGCAGTCCCCCCCCGCGTGCGGAAAGCACAGATACGCAGTATTTT
-,TRBJ2-3,TRBV20-1,-,CSARVGTVDTQYF,TGCAGTGCTAGGGTGGGGACCGTAGATACGCAGTATTTT
-,TRBJ1-6,TRBV5-6,-,CASSLNVPDGVGSPLHF,TGTGCCAGCAGCTTGAATGTTCCCGACGGGGTGGGTTCACCCCTCCACTTT
few,TRBJ2-6,TRBV24-1,-,CATSDARQPRSGANVLTF,TGTGCCACCAGTGACGCCCGACAGCCCCGCTCTGGGGCCAACGTCCTGACTTTC
-,TRBJ2-4,TRBV7-9,-,CASSLRQGGIQYF,TGTGCCAGCAGCTTACGACAGGGAGGCATTCAGTACTTC
few,TRBJ2-1,TRBV13,-,CASSTLSGTRVVEQFF,TGTGCCAGCAGCACCCTGTCCGGGACCAGGGTCGTCGAGCAGTTCTTC
-,TRBJ2-3,TRBV2,TRBD2,CASSRLAGRTGTQYF,TGTGCCAGCAGTAGACTAGCGGGAAGGACAGGTACGCAGTATTTT
few,TRBJ1-1,TRBV13,-,CASSSGLGNTEAFF,TGTGCCAGCAGCTCGGGATTGGGGAACACTGAAGCTTTCTTT
few,TRBJ2-3,TRBV7-9,TRBD1,CASSGLGTGATDTQYF,TGTGCCAGCTCGGGGCTCGGGACAGGGGCGACAGATACGCAGTATTTT
few,TRBJ1-5,TRBV7-2,-,CASSLDGRGIDQPQHF,TGTGCCAGCAGCTTAGACGGCAGGGGCATCGATCAGCCCCAGCATTTT
few,TRBJ1-2,TRBV12-3/TRBV12-4,-,CASSLRGVDYGYTF,TGTGCCAGCAGTTTACGAGGGGTAGACTATGGCTACACCTTC
-,TRBJ2-5,TRBV4-1,-,CASSQELWQGNGQYF,TGCGCCAGCAGCCAAGAACTGTGGCAGGGCAACGGGCAGTACTTC
-,TRBJ2-2,TRBV2,-,CASRGLSPGELFF,TGTGCCAGCAGAGGGCTTAGCCCCGGGGAGCTGTTTTTT
-,TRBJ2-3,TRBV5-1,TRBD2,CAGSGGLNTDTQYF,TGCGCCGGCAGCGGGGGACTCAACACAGATACGCAGTATTTT
few,TRBJ1-5,TRBV12-3/TRBV12-4,TRBD1,CASRPQGINQPQHF,TGTGCCAGCAGGCCACAGGGGATTAATCAGCCCCAGCATTTT
few,TRBJ2-7,TRBV3-1,-,CASSQEYAYEQYF,TGTGCCAGCAGCCAAGAGTATGCCTACGAGCAGTACTTC
-,TRBJ2-3,TRBV10-3,-,CAISESSSLFTDTQYF,TGTGCCATCAGTGAGTCCTCTTCCCTCTTCACAGATACGCAGTATTTT
few,TRBJ2-5,TRBV7-9,-,CASSLEGTSVETQYF,TGTGCCAGCAGCTTGGAAGGGACTTCGGTAGAGACCCAGTACTTC
few,TRBJ2-2,TRBV7-9,-,CASSSVHGTLFGELFF,TGTGCCAGCAGCTCCGTACATGGGACTTTGTTCGGGGAGCTGTTTTTT
-,TRBJ2-7,TRBV20-1,-,CSAGDRGTYEQYF,TGCAGTGCTGGAGACCGGGGGACCTACGAGCAGTACTTC
few,TRBJ2-7,TRBV6-5,-,CASSYQVRLWCEQYF,TGTGCCAGCAGTTACCAGGTCCGACTTTGGTGCGAGCAGTACTTC
-,TRBJ2-1,TRBV7-2,TRBD1,CASSIQTTGQGRREQFF,TGTGCCAGCAGCATACAGACCACGGGACAGGGAAGACGCGAGCAGTTCTTC
-,TRBJ2-5,TRBV9,TRBD2,CASSPTRTSGETQYF,TGTGCCAGCAGCCCAACGAGGACTAGCGGAGAGACCCAGTACTTC
few,TRBJ1-2,TRBV20-1,-,CSARGREFYGYTF,TGCAGTGCTAGAGGTCGGGAATTCTATGGCTACACCTTC
few,TRBJ1-2,TRBV7-9,-,CASSSTDYYGYTF,TGTGCCAGCAGCTCGACGGACTACTATGGCTACACCTTC
few,TRBJ2-1,TRBV5-4,-,CASSLVRANYNEQFF,TGTGCCAGCAGCTTGGTTCGCGCGAACTACAATGAGCAGTTCTTC
-,TRBJ1-1,TRBV7-8,-,CASSIGDMNTEAFF,TGTGCCAGCAGCATTGGAGATATGAACACTGAAGCTTTCTTT
-,TRBJ1-3,TRBV5-8,-,CASSLTRGPSGNTIYF,TGTGCCAGCAGCTTGACCAGGGGACCATCTGGAAACACCATATATTTT
-,TRBJ2-5,TRBV7-9,TRBD2,CASNIFSGGQETQYF,TGTGCCAGCAACATTTTCAGCGGGGGCCAAGAGACCCAGTACTTC
few,TRBJ1-2,TRBV27,-,CASAGMLEEWGGYTF,TGTGCCAGCGCGGGGATGCTGGAGGAGTGGGGTGGCTACACCTTC
-,TRBJ1-2,TRBV12-3/TRBV12-4,TRBD1,CASSLATGIYGYTF,TGTGCCAGCAGTTTAGCGACAGGGATCTATGGCTACACCTTC
few,TRBJ2-2,TRBV11-2,-,CASSFLSGELFF,TGTGCCAGCAGCTTTTTATCCGGGGAGCTGTTTTTT
-,TRBJ1-2,TRBV7-9,-,CASSLLVGDVYGYTF,TGTGCCAGCAGCTTACTAGTGGGAGACGTTTATGGCTACACCTTC
-,TRBJ1-4,TRBV20-1,-,CSATGRGGEKLFF,TGCAGCGCTACAGGAAGGGGAGGAGAAAAACTGTTTTTT
-,TRBJ2-7,TRBV12-3/TRBV12-4,-,CASSPGTQAYEQYF,TGTGCCAGCAGCCCCGGGACGCAAGCCTACGAGCAGTACTTC
few,TRBJ2-1,TRBV4-1,-,CASSQAPGGAGSYNEQFF,TGCGCCAGCAGCCAAGCCCCCGGGGGAGCCGGCTCCTACAATGAGCAGTTCTTC
few,TRBJ2-5,TRBV11-3,-,CASSSRGSYQETQYF,TGTGCCAGCAGCTCCCGGGGGTCCTACCAAGAGACCCAGTACTTC
-,TRBJ2-5,TRBV7-9,TRBD2,CASSLFGLGSSVTQYF,TGTGCCAGCAGCTTATTCGGACTAGGATCAAGTGTGACCCAGTACTTC
once,TRBJ2-2,TRBV29-1,-,CSVELRYTGELFF,TGCAGCGTTGAATTGCGATACACCGGGGAGCTGTTTTTT
once,TRBJ2-1,TRBV11-1,TRBD2,CASSPERGLAGVDEQFF,TGTGCCAGCAGCCCTGAAAGAGGACTAGCGGGAGTTGATGAGCAGTTCTTC
-,TRBJ2-1,TRBV5-1,-,CASSLVPDYNEQFF,TGCGCCAGCAGCTTGGTCCCGGACTACAATGAGCAGTTCTTC
-,TRBJ2-1,TRBV11-2,-,CASTYRPWSGDNEQFF,TGTGCCAGCACCTATCGGCCCTGGTCCGGGGACAATGAGCAGTTCTTC